This T cell receptor beta chain appears in the sequencing data of a study of T cells in Graves' hyperthyroidism and ophthalmopathy. The source material, RNA transcripts, was used to amplify TCR beta CDR3 regions. The HTBI primer set served for first-round RT-PCR of the TCR CDR3. TCRdb reprocessed the multiplex PCR reads with MiXCR, giving one entry per CDR3 protein. This sample has roughly 300,000 distinct CDR3 sequences, with approximately 22% found just once. This clonotype was recorded many times. V was shortened by 7 bases and J by 8 bases, with 23 bases between the two germline ends. Germline CDR1 reads SNHLY; CDR2 reads FYNNEI. The CDR3 runs to 15 residues.

The chain employs TRBV2 and TRBJ1-1; weak D call: TRBD1 (5 bases). The source material was blood. The source is a woman aged 45-60 years with Graves' hyperthyroidism. CDR3: CASTPSGQGVREAFF. The CDR3 nucleotides are TGTGCCAGCACTCCCTCGGGGCAGGGCGTCCGGGAAGCTTTCTTT. Full variable domain (rest looked up from reference TRBV2 and TRBJ1-1): EPEVTQTPSHQVTQMGQEVILRCVPISNHLYFYWYRQILGQKVEFLVSFYNNEISEKSEIFDDQFSVERPDGSNFTLKIRSTKLEDSAMYFCASTPSGQGVREAFFGQGTRLTVV.